This T cell receptor beta chain was recovered during a study of identical twins. The CDR3 loop spans 13 amino acids. V lost 5 bases to trimming and J lost 3 bases, with 14 bases between them. Looked up from germline, CDR1 is DFQATT and CDR2 is SNEGSKA (reference sequence). TCRdb called the 5' RACE reads again in MiXCR, with one record for every CDR3 protein. The sample contains about 520,000 distinct CDR3 sequences, under 25% of which appear only once. The same sample was also studied in work on T cells expressing NK-cell markers. From that paper: Restriction of the sorted population to alpha-beta TCR T cells was achieved in several experiments with an anti-gamma-delta TCR antibody.

This chain uses TRBV20-1 with TRBJ2-7; the D is unclear. The sequencing sample was made of CD4+ T cells sorted from blood. This receptor was identified in a woman in her late teens or twenties in good health. The CDR3 protein is CSARRVGIYEQYF. DNA of the CDR3: TGCAGTGCTCGCAGAGTCGGAATCTACGAGCAGTACTTC.